This passage covers 18 T cell receptor beta chains from one sample sequenced in a study of cytomegalovirus exposure and HLA in healthy donors. The PCR contained 60 Vbeta and 13 Jbeta primers. The data were produced by immunoSEQ multiplex PCR, yet TCRdb's version contains in-frame clones alone and is incomplete. The sample yields 150,000 to 180,000 clones, approximately 74% seen once. The sample taken for sequencing was PBMCs. The receptor source for this set is a young man in good health and CMV-seronegative.

This chain connects TRBV4-1 to TRBJ1-3, with D possibly TRBD1 on 6 matching bases. V gave up 3 bases and J gave up 0 bases, with 15 bases separating them. Germline-derived CDR1 and CDR2 are MGHRA and YSYEKL. The CDR3 spans 17 residues. CDR3 sequence: CASSQADRPLSGNTIYF. In DNA, the CDR3 is TGCGCCAGCAGCCAGGCAGACAGGCCCCTCTCTGGAAACACCATATATTTT.

The J gene is TRBJ1-1, the V gene TRBV6-5; maybe TRBD1 (6 bases). The CDR3 totals 14 residues. The germline V gene encodes CDR1 MNHEY and CDR2 SVGAGI. V was shortened by 8 bases and J by 0 bases, with 13 bases between the two germline ends. The CDR3 DNA is TGTGCCAGCTTTAAAGACAGGCTGAACACTGAAGCTTTCTTT. Amino acid sequence: CASFKDRLNTEAFF.

The V call is TRBV18, the J call TRBJ1-1, with a tentative D call TRBD1 (6 bases). Looked up from germline, CDR1 is KGHSH and CDR2 is LQKENI. The CDR3 totals 16 residues. V lost 1 base and J lost 0, with 12 bases in between. CDR3 region: CASSPLAGALNTEAFF. Here the CDR3 DNA reads TGTGCCAGCTCACCACTGGCAGGGGCCCTGAACACTGAAGCTTTCTTT.

This clone was seen just once. This rearrangement joins TRBV19 to TRBJ1-2; 9 bases map to TRBD1. This CDR3 has 17 amino acids. The junction had 12 bases not matched to a gene; V was cut back by 3 bases and J by 4 bases. Per the germline V gene, CDR1 is LNHDA and CDR2 is SQIVND (reference sequence). DNA of the CDR3: TGTGCCAGTAGTATGGGTCCGGGGACAGGGCTCCCCTATGGCTACACCTTC. Translated: CASSMGPGTGLPYGYTF.

V usage is TRBV5-6 and J usage is TRBJ1-1; 7 nucleotides agree with TRBD1. The CDR3 has 17 amino acids. Germline assignment: CDR1 SGHDT and CDR2 YYEEEE. J lost 6 bases, V lost 3 bases, and 17 bases had no gene match. This CDR3 reads CASSSTGTSLKGSEAFF. CDR3 coding DNA: TGTGCCAGCAGCTCGACAGGGACCTCTCTTAAGGGGTCTGAAGCTTTCTTT.

This clone occurred once. The gene calls are TRBV9 and TRBJ2-1; 13 bases are a match to TRBD2. Unmatched junction bases numbered 8, after V lost 4 bases and J lost 4 bases. There are 17 residues in the CDR3. Germline CDR1 is SGDLS and CDR2 is YYNGEE. In DNA, the CDR3 is TGTGCCAGCAGCCTTCGACTAGCGGGGGGCTATTACAATGAGCAGTTCTTC. This gives the protein CASSLRLAGGYYNEQFF.

This clone was seen only a few times. The chain joins TRBV7-8 to TRBJ2-1, with TRBD2 identical over 12 bases. Germline V gives CDR1 SGHVS, CDR2 FQNEAQ. The CDR3 contains 19 residues. Trimming took 5 bases from V and 3 from J; bases not matched to a gene: 14. The CDR3 loop reads CASSKRGLAGGLVYNEQFF. The CDR3 region has the DNA TGTGCCAGCAGCAAAAGGGGGCTAGCGGGGGGGCTAGTCTACAATGAGCAGTTCTTC.

This clone was counted between two and nine times. Here the CDR3 reads CASRTANTEAFF. CDR3 bases: TGTGCCAGCAGGACAGCGAACACTGAAGCTTTCTTT. The J gene is TRBJ1-1, the V gene TRBV25-1; perhaps TRBD1 as D (5 bases). There are 12 residues in the CDR3. V shed 6 bases and J shed 1 base, with 6 bases lying between them. The germline V gene encodes CDR1 MGHDK and CDR2 SYGVNS.

The chain is built from TRBV7-2 and TRBJ1-2; TRBD1 agrees at 8 bases. Losses at the gene ends were 4 bases for V and 8 bases for J; bases not matched to a gene: 15. Looked up from germline, CDR1 is SGHTA and CDR2 is FQGNSA. This CDR3 has 16 amino acids. The CDR3 nucleotides read TGTGCCAGCAGCTCCTGGACCGGACAGGGCGCCGGAGGCTACACCTTC. Residues: CASSSWTGQGAGGYTF.

This chain uses TRBV7-2 with TRBJ2-7; 7 positions agree with TRBD1. CDR1 SGHTA and CDR2 FQGNSA come from the germline V gene. The CDR3 extends over 16 amino acids. V shed 4 bases, J shed 0 bases, and the junction held 9 bases outside the gene matches. The CDR3 sequence: CASSYAAGQVSYEQYF. CDR3 coding DNA: TGTGCCAGCAGCTACGCCGCAGGACAGGTCTCCTACGAGCAGTACTTC.

The chain couples TRBV7-7 to TRBJ1-6; no clear D. The CDR3 is 12 amino acids. Germline assignment: CDR1 SSHAT and CDR2 FNYEAQ (reference sequence). The CDR3 DNA sequence: TGTGCTAGCGGGGAGCTTAATTCACCCCTCCACTTT. This gives the protein CASGELNSPLHF.

The chain has TRBV6-6 and TRBJ1-5; weak D call: TRBD1 (5 bases). The CDR3 totals 15 residues. Germline V lookup: CDR1 MNHNY, CDR2 SVGAGI (reference sequence). With 2 bases removed from V and 1 base from J, the gap between germline ends came to 9 bases. The CDR3 region is CASSYMQGSNQPQHF. The CDR3 bases are TGTGCCAGCAGTTACATGCAGGGAAGCAATCAGCCCCAGCATTTT.

This clone was seen more than once but under ten times. The final CDR3 position lacks the conserved phenylalanine or tryptophan, pointing to a likely read error. The DNA is left out, because the CDR3 cannot be placed on it with certainty; the CDR3 is given as TCRdb lists it. CDR3 sequence reads: CASVPTGT. The chain couples TRBV12-5 to TRBJ2-3; the table's D call, TRBD1, was not checked against the DNA. Inclusive of both ends, the CDR3 amounts to 8 amino acids. Germline CDR1 LGHNT, CDR2 FRNRAP.

On this clone: One junction end disagrees with the germline gene, perhaps due to a read error. CDR3 nucleotides: TGTGCCAGCAGCCTAAGACCGGGACAACCTCACGGGGCCAACGGCCTGACTTTC. Amino acids: CASSLRPGQPHGANGLTF. The chain links TRBV14 to TRBJ2-6, with D possibly matching TRBD1 (6 bases). This CDR3 spans 18 amino acids. The V gene's germline CDR1 is SGHDN and CDR2 FVKESK.

This clone came up a few times. The V gene is TRBV18, the J gene TRBJ2-1; possible D gene TRBD2, 7 bases. The CDR3 is 16 amino acids. V gave up 2 bases and J gave up 5 bases, with 16 bases separating them. In germline, CDR1 is KGHSH, CDR2 LQKENI. DNA for the CDR3: TGTGCCAGCTCACCAAGTTATGCGGGGGCCGACAATGAGCAGTTCTTC. It yields the protein CASSPSYAGADNEQFF.

This chain connects TRBV7-3 to TRBJ2-6; D unresolved. The CDR3 extends over 15 amino acids. Germline CDR1 SGHTA, CDR2 FQGTGA. The ends were cut back, 2 bases at V and 4 bases at J, with 9 bases in the middle. DNA of the CDR3: TGTGCCAGCAGCTTACGGTCATCCGGGGCCAACGTCCTGACTTTC. Amino acids: CASSLRSSGANVLTF.

The chain recombines TRBV7-3 with TRBJ1-2; D is undetermined. There are 15 residues in the CDR3. V lost 0 bases and J 2 bases, leaving 10 bases between the germline ends. The germline CDR1 and CDR2 sequences are SGHTA and FQGTGA. The CDR3 sequence is CASSLTAARNYGYTF. CDR3 bases: TGTGCCAGCAGCTTAACGGCCGCGAGGAACTATGGCTACACCTTC.

The chain joins TRBV4-1 to TRBJ2-4; possible D gene TRBD1, 5 bases. The CDR3 spans 16 residues. Germline V gene lookup returns CDR1 MGHRA and CDR2 YSYEKL. V shed 1 base and J shed 0 bases, with 10 bases lying between them. The DNA for the CDR3 is TGCGCCAGCAGCCAAGGGGGCGGAATAGCCAAAAACATTCAGTACTTC. It specifies CASSQGGGIAKNIQYF.